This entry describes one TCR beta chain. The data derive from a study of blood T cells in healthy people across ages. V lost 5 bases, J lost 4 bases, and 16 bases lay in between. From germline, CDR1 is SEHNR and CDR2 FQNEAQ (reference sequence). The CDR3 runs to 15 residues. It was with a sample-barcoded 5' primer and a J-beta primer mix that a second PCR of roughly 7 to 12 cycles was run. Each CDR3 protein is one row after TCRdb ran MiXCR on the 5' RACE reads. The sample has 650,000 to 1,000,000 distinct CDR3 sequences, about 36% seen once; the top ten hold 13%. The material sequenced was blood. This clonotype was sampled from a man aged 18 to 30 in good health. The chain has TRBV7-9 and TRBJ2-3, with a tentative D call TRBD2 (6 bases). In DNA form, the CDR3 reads TGTGCCAGCAGCCGCATAACGGGAGTAGCAGATACGCAGTATTTT. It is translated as CASSRITGVADTQYF.